This paragraph reports one TCR beta chain. These data come from a study of blood T cell repertoires in COVID-19. Generated by immunoSEQ multiplex PCR, the TCRdb table keeps only in-frame clones and is missing some. This table has 350,000 to 400,000 clones, roughly 90% appearing once. Enrollees, about 18 to 90 years old, lived in approximately 24 US areas. Trimming removed 7 bases from V and 3 bases from J; junction bases left unmatched: 8. The CDR3 contains 15 residues. Germline CDR1 and CDR2: SEHNR and FQNEAQ (reference sequence). V gene TRBV7-9 combines with J gene TRBJ2-3, with TRBD2 matching 9 bases. The origin of this receptor is a young woman who had recovered from COVID-19. The source material was PBMCs or T cells enriched from blood (not recorded which). The CDR3 loop is CASTNPAGGTDTQYF. The CDR3 bases are TGTGCCAGCACCAACCCCGCGGGAGGGACAGATACGCAGTATTTT. The full variable domain, completed using reference TRBV7-9 and TRBJ2-3, is DTGVSQNPRHKITKRGQNVTFRCDPISEHNRLYWYRQTLGQGPEFLTYFQNEAQLEKSRLLSDRFSAERPKGSFSTLEIQRTEQGDSAMYLCASTNPAGGTDTQYFGPGTRLTVL.